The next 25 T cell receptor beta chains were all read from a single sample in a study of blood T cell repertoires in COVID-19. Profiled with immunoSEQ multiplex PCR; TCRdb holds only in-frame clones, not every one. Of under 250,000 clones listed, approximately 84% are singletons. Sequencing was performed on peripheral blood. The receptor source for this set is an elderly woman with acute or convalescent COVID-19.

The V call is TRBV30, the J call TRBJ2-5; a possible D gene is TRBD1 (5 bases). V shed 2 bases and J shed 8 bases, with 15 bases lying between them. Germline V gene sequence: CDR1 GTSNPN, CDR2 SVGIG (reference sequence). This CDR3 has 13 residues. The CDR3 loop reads CAWSLGAESTQYF. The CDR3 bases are TGTGCCTGGAGTCTAGGGGCGGAGTCTACCCAGTACTTC.

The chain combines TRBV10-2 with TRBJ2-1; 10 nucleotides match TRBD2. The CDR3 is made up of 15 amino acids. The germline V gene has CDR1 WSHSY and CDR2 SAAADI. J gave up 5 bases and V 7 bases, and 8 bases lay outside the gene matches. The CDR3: CASTLSGRANNEQFF. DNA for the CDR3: TGCGCCAGCACTCTGAGCGGGAGGGCCAACAATGAGCAGTTCTTC.

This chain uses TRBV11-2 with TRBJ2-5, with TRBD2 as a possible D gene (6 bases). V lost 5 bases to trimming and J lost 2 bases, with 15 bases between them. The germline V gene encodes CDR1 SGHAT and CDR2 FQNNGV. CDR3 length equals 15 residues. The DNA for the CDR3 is TGTGCCAGCAGCCCCTTTAGGAGGGATCAAGAGACCCAGTACTTC. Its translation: CASSPFRRDQETQYF.

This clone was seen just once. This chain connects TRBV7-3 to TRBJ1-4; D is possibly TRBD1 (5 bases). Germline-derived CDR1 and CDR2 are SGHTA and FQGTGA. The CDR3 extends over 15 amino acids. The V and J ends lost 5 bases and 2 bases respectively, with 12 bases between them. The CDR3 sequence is CASSAYRQTNEKLFF. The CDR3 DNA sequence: TGTGCCAGCAGCGCCTACAGGCAGACTAATGAAAAACTGTTTTTT.

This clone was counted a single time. DNA of the CDR3: TGTGCCAGCAGCTTAGCCGGGACTATCACCGGGGAGCTGTTTTTT. Its protein is CASSLAGTITGELFF. This chain connects TRBV5-4 to TRBJ2-2; 7 bases align to TRBD2. CDR1 SGHNT and CDR2 YYREEE come from the germline V gene (reference sequence). V was clipped by 2 bases and J by 4 bases; unmatched bases: 5. The CDR3 has 15 residues.

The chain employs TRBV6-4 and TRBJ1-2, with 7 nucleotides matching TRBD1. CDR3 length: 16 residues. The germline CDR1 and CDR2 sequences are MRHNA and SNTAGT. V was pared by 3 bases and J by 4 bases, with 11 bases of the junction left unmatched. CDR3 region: CASSENNRDRIYGYTF. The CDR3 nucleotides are TGTGCCAGCAGTGAGAACAACCGGGACAGAATCTATGGCTACACCTTC.

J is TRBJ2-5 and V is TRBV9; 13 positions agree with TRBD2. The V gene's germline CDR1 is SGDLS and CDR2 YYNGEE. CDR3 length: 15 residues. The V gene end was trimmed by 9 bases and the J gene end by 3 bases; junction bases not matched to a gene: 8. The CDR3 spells CATTRTSGSKETQYF. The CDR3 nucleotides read TGTGCCACCACACGGACTAGCGGGAGTAAAGAGACCCAGTACTTC.

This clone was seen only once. CDR3 residues: CASKIGLAGETQYF. DNA for the CDR3: TGTGCCAGCAAGATCGGACTAGCGGGAGAAACGCAGTATTTT. The chain is built from TRBV28 and TRBJ2-3, with 13 bases identical to TRBD2. Germline V CDR1 and CDR2: MDHEN, SYDVKM. The CDR3 loop spans 14 amino acids. V shed 7 bases, J shed 9 bases, and the junction held 7 bases outside the gene matches.

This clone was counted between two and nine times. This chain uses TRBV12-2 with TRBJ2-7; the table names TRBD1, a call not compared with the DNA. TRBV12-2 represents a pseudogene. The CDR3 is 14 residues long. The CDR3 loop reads CASRLAGQNYEQYF. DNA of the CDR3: TGTGCAAGTCGCTTAGCAGGACAGAACTACGAGCAGTACTTC.

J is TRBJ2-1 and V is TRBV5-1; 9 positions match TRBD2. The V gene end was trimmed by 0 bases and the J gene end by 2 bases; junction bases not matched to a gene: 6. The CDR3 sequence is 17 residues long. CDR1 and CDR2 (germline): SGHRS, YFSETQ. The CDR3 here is CASSLAPRLAAYNEQFF. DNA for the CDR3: TGCGCCAGCAGCTTGGCCCCGAGACTAGCGGCCTACAATGAGCAGTTCTTC.

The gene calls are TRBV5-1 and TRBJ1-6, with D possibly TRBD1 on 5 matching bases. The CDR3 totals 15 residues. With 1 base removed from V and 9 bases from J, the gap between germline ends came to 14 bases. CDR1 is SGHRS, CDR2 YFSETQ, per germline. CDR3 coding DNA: TGCGCCAGCAGCTTGTCGTCCAGGGAGGGTTCACCCCTCCACTTT. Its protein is CASSLSSREGSPLHF.

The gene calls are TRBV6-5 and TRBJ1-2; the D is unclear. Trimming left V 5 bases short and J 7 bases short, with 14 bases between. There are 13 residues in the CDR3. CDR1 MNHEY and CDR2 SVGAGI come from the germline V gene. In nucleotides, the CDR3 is TGTGCCAGCAGTCCGGGATGGAGGACTGGCTACACCTTC. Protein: CASSPGWRTGYTF.

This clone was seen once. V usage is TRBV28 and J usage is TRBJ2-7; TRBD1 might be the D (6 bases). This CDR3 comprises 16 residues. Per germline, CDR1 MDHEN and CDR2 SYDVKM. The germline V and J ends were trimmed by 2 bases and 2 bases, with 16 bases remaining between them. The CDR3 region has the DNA TGTGCCAGCAGTTTAGGGAGAACAGGGAACCCCTACGAGCAGTACTTC. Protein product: CASSLGRTGNPYEQYF.

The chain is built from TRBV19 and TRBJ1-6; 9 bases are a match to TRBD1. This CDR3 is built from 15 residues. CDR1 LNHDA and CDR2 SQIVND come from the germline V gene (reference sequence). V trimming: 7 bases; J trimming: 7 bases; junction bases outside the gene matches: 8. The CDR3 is CASTNSGTGNSPLHF. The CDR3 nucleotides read TGTGCCAGTACTAACTCCGGGACAGGGAATTCACCCCTCCACTTT.

CDR3 sequence: CASSLGGNTIYF. The CDR3 nucleotides read TGTGCCAGCAGCTTGGGGGGTAACACCATATATTTT. This chain uses TRBV7-2 with TRBJ1-3, with D perhaps TRBD1 (5 bases). V was cut by 3 bases and J by 7 bases, with 7 bases left in between. CDR3 length equals 12 residues. In germline, CDR1 is SGHTA, CDR2 FQGNSA.

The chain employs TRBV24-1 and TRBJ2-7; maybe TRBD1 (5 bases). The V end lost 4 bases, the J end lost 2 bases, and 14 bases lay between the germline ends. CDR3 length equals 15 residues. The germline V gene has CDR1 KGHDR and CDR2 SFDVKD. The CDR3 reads CATSDPSAGTYEQYF. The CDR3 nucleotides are TGTGCCACCAGTGACCCCTCCGCAGGGACCTACGAGCAGTACTTC.

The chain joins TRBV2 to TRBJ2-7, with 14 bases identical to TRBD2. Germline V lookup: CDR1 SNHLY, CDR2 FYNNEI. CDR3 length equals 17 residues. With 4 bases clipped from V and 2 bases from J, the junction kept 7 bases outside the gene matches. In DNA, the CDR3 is TGTGCCAGCAGTGGGACTAGCGGGGGGCGGAACCCCTACGAGCAGTACTTC. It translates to CASSGTSGGRNPYEQYF.

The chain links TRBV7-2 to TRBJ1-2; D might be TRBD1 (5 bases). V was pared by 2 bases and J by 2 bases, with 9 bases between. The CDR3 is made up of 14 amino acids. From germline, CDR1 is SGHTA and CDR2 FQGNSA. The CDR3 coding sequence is TGTGCCAGCAGCTTACGGACAATAAACTATGGCTACACCTTC. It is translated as CASSLRTINYGYTF.

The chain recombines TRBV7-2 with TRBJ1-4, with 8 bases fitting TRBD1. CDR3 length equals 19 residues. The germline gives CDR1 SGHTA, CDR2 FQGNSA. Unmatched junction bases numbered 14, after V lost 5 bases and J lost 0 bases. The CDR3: CASSRSPGQAYATNEKLFF. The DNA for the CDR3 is TGTGCCAGCAGCCGTTCCCCGGGACAGGCGTATGCAACTAATGAAAAACTGTTTTTT.

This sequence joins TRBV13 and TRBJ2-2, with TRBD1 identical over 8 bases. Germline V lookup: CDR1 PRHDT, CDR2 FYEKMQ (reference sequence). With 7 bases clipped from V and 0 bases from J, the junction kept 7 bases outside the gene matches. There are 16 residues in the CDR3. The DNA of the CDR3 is TGTGCCAGCACCCGGATGGACAGGGCGAACACCGGGGAGCTGTTTTTT. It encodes CASTRMDRANTGELFF.

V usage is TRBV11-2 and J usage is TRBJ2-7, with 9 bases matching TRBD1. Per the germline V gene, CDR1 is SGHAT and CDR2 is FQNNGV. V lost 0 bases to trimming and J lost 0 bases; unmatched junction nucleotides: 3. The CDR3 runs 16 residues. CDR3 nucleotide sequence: TGTGCCAGCAGCTTAGATGGGGACAGGGTCTCCTACGAGCAGTACTTC. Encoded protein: CASSLDGDRVSYEQYF.

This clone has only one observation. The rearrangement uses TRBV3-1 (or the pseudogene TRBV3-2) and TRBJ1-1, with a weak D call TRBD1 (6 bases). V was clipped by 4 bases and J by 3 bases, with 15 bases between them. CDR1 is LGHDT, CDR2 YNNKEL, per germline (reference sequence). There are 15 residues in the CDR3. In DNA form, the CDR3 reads TGTGCCAGCAGCCCAACAGGGCTCGCGTACACTGAAGCTTTCTTT. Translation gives CASSPTGLAYTEAFF.

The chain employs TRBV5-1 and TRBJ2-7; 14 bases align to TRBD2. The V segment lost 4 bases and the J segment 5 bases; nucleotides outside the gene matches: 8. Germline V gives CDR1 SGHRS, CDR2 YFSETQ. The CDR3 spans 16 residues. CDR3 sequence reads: CASSAFGTSGRDEQYF. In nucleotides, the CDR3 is TGCGCCAGCAGCGCGTTTGGGACTAGCGGGAGAGACGAGCAGTACTTC.

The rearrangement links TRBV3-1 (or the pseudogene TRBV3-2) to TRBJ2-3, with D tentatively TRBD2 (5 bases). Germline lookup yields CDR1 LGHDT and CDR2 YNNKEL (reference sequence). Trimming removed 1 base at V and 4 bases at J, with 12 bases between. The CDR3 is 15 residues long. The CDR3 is CASSQAGLISDTQYF. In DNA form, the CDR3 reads TGTGCCAGCAGCCAAGCGGGGTTGATCTCAGATACGCAGTATTTT.

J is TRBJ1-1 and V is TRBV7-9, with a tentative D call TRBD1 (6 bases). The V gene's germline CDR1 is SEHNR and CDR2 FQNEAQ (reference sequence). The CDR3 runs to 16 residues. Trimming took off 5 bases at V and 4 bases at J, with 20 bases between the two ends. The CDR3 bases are TGTGCCAGCAGCGCCGGGACAAGGGGGGGATTCACTGAAGCTTTCTTT. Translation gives CASSAGTRGGFTEAFF. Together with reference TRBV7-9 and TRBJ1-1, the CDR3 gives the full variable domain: DTGVSQNPRHKITKRGQNVTFRCDPISEHNRLYWYRQTLGQGPEFLTYFQNEAQLEKSRLLSDRFSAERPKGSFSTLEIQRTEQGDSAMYLCASSAGTRGGFTEAFFGQGTRLTVV.